The following is a TCR beta chain sequence with its context. Its antigen is not known. The data were taken from a study of shared clonotypes between healthy human individuals. Study-wide results and limits: Naive CD4 clonotypes overlapped across a few donors at roughly 5.1%.

The germline V and J ends were trimmed by 5 bases and 4 bases, with 19 bases remaining between them. CDR3 size: 16 residues. Germline CDR1 reads SGHTA; CDR2 reads FQGNSA. Here immunoSEQ multiplex PCR was the method, and the copy in TCRdb shows in-frame clones only, minus some. The sample records roughly 1.4 million clones, approximately 98.5% being singletons. This TCR came from a young man in good health. The chain has TRBV7-2 and TRBJ2-3; the D is unclear. Sequences were obtained from naive CD4+ T cells sorted from blood. The subset denotes: CD45RA+ positively selected. The DNA for the CDR3 is TGTGCCAGCAGCCCTAAGGTACGGGCTGGGGCAGATACGCAGTATTTT. Protein: CASSPKVRAGADTQYF.